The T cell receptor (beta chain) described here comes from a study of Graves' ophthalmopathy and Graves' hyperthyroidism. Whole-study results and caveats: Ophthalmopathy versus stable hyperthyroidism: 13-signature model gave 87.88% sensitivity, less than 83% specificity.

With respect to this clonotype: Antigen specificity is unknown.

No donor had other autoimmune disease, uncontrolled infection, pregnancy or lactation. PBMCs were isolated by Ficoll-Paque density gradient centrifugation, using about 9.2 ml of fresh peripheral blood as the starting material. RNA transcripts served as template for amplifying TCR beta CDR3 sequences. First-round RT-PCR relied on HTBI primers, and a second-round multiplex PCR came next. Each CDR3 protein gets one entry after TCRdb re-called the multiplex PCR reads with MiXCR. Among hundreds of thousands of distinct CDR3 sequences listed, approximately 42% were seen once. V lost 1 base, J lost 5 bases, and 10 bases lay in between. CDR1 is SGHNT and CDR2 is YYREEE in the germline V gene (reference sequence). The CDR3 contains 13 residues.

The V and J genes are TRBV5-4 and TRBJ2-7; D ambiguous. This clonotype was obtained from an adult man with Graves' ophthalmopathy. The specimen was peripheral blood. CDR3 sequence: CASSLPEVDEQYF. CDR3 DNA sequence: TGTGCCAGCAGCTTGCCAGAGGTGGACGAGCAGTACTTC.